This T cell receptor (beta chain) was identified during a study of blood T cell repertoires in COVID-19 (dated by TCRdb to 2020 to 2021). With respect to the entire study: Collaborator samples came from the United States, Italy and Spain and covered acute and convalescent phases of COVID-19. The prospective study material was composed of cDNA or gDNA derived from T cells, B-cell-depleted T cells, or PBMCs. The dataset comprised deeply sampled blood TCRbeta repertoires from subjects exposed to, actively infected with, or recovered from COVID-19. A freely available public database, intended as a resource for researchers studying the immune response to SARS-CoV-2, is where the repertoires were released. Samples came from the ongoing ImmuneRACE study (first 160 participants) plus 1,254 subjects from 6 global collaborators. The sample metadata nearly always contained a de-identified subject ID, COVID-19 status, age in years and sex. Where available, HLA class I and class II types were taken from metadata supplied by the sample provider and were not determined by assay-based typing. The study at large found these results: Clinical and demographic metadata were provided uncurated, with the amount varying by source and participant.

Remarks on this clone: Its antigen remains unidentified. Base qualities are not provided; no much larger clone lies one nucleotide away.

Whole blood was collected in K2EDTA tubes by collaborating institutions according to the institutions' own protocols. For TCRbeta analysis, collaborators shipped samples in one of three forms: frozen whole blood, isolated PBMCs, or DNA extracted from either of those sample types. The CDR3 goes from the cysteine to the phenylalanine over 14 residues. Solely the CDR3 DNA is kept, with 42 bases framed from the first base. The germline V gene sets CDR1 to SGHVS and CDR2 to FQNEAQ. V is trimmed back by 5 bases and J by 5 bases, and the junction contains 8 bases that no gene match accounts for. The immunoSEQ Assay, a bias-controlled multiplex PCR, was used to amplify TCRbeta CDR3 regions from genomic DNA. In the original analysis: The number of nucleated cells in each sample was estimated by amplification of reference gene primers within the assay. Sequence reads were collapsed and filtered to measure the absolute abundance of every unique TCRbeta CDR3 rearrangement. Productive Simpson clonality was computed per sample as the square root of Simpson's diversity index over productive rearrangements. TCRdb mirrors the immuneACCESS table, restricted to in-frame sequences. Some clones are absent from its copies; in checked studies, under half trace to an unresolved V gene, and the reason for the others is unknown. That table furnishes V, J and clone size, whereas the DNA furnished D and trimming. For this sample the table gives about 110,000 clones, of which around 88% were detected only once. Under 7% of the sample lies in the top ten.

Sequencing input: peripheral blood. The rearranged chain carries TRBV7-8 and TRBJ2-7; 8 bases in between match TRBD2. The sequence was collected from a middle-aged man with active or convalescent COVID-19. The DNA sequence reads TGTGCCAGCAGCCGGGGGGGGGCCCAGGACGAGCAGTACTTC. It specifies CASSRGGAQDEQYF.